Below are 6 T cell receptor beta chains sequenced from a single sample in a study of shared clonotypes between healthy human individuals. Sequenced by immunoSEQ multiplex PCR; TCRdb stores in-frame clones only, minus some. Of more than 2 million clones in the sample, about 95% are singletons; the top ten hold 0.13%. The sequencing input was naive CD4+ T cells sorted from blood. Subset denoted: CD45RA+ positively selected. These receptors all come from a man aged 18 to 30 in good health.

The chain couples TRBV13 to TRBJ2-7; D possibly uses TRBD1 or TRBD2 (5 bases each). V was cut by 4 bases and J by 6 bases, with 22 bases left in between. The CDR3 spans 16 residues. Looked up from germline, CDR1 is PRHDT and CDR2 is FYEKMQ (reference sequence). The CDR3 protein is CASSSYTPEEGFEQYF. The CDR3 DNA reads TGTGCCAGCAGCTCCTACACCCCGGAAGAGGGGTTCGAGCAGTACTTC.

The chain joins TRBV7-9 to TRBJ2-2; D unclear. The germline gives CDR1 SEHNR, CDR2 FQNEAQ (reference sequence). This CDR3 is 15 amino acids long. V lost 1 base and J 4 bases, leaving 10 bases between the germline ends. This CDR3 reads CASSLEPYGTGELFF. The DNA of the CDR3 is TGTGCCAGCAGCTTAGAACCATATGGCACCGGGGAGCTGTTTTTT.

This chain connects TRBV2 to TRBJ2-7; the D gene is possibly TRBD1 (7 bases). CDR1 SNHLY and CDR2 FYNNEI come from the germline V gene. This CDR3 spans 15 amino acids. V lost 6 bases and J 1 base, leaving 16 bases between the germline ends. The CDR3 protein is CASSLQGGSSYEQYF. The CDR3 nucleotides are TGTGCCAGCAGCCTTCAGGGGGGATCTTCCTACGAGCAGTACTTC.

This sequence joins TRBV5-6 and TRBJ1-5; 8 positions match TRBD1. The CDR3 runs 14 residues. Unmatched junction bases numbered 6, after V lost 4 bases and J lost 6 bases. The germline V gene encodes CDR1 SGHDT and CDR2 YYEEEE. The CDR3 DNA follows: TGTGCCAGCAGCCAAGGTCAGGGGGCTCAGCCCCAGCATTTT. Translation: CASSQGQGAQPQHF.

The chain is built from TRBV11-2 and TRBJ1-5; D is perhaps TRBD1 (5 bases). This CDR3 is built from 15 residues. Deletions cut 4 bases from V and 6 bases from J, with 16 bases between. Germline assignment: CDR1 SGHAT and CDR2 FQNNGV. As DNA, the CDR3 is TGTGCCAGCAGCTACCGGGACGGGAGTGGTCAGCCCCAGCATTTT. It encodes CASSYRDGSGQPQHF.

This chain links TRBV2 with TRBJ2-7; D ambiguous. CDR1 is SNHLY, CDR2 FYNNEI, per germline. The CDR3 contains 14 residues. Trimming took off 3 bases at V and 1 base at J, with 10 bases between the two ends. In DNA, the CDR3 is TGTGCCAGCAGTGAGTTTGCAGCATCCTACGAGCAGTACTTC. Translation gives CASSEFAASYEQYF. Together with reference TRBV2 and TRBJ2-7, the CDR3 gives the full variable domain: EPEVTQTPSHQVTQMGQEVILRCVPISNHLYFYWYRQILGQKVEFLVSFYNNEISEKSEIFDDQFSVERPDGSNFTLKIRSTKLEDSAMYFCASSEFAASYEQYFGPGTRLTVT.